This T cell receptor beta chain was sequenced for a study of blood T cell repertoires in COVID-19. Sequencing was performed with immunoSEQ multiplex PCR; in TCRdb, only in-frame clones are kept and a portion is missing. The table lists 240,000 or so clones, around 83% of them singletons, with roughly 10% in the top ten. CDR1 DFQATT and CDR2 SNEGSKA come from the germline V gene (reference sequence). This CDR3 has 13 residues. The V segment lost 3 bases and the J segment 6 bases; nucleotides outside the gene matches: 1. This rearrangement joins TRBV20-1 to TRBJ1-4; TRBD1 matches 10 bases. The sequence was collected from a woman older than 75 with acute or convalescent COVID-19. Sequencing used peripheral blood. The CDR3 coding sequence is TGCAGTGCTAGTGGGACAGGGGATGAAAAACTGTTTTTT. Protein sequence: CSASGTGDEKLFF.